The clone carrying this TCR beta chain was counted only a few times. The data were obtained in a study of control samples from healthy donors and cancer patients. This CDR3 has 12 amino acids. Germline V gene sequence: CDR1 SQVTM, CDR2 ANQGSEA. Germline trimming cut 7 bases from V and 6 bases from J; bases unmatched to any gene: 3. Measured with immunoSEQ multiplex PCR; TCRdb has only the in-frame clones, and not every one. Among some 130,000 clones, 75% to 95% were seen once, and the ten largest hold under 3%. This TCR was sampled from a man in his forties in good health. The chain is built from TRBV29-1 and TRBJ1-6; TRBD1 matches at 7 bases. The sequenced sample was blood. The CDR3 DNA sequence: TGCAGCGCAAGGGACAGTAATTCACCCCTCCACTTT. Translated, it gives CSARDSNSPLHF.